This entry lists 12 T cell receptor beta chains sequenced from one sample in a study of T cell responses to AZD1222 COVID-19 vaccine. Method: immunoSEQ multiplex PCR; TCRdb's copy keeps in-frame clones and lacks some. This table holds some 70,000 clones, roughly four fifths found once. The source material was peripheral blood, sampled on day 0 of AZD1222 vaccination. Receptor source: an adult in good health.

The chain carries TRBV4-3 and TRBJ1-2, with 8 bases identical to TRBD1. Germline loops: CDR1 LGHNA, CDR2 YSLEER. V gave up 3 bases and J gave up 2 bases; unmatched junction bases: 2. The CDR3 spans 14 residues. The CDR3 loop is CASSQDRANYGYTF. The CDR3 nucleotides are TGCGCCAGCAGCCAGGACAGGGCAAACTATGGCTACACCTTC.

The J gene is TRBJ1-1, the V gene TRBV11-2; 9 nucleotides match TRBD1. Germline CDR1 SGHAT, CDR2 FQNNGV. Trimming took 5 bases from V and 5 from J; bases not matched to a gene: 12. This CDR3 has 16 residues. DNA of the CDR3: TGTGCCAGCAGCCCCGCCGGGACAGGGCAAAAGACTGAAGCTTTCTTT. Translating it yields CASSPAGTGQKTEAFF.

The chain joins TRBV19 to TRBJ2-1, with 8 bases identical to TRBD1. This CDR3 has 14 residues. Germline assignment: CDR1 LNHDA and CDR2 SQIVND (reference sequence). With 5 bases clipped from V and 5 bases from J, the junction kept 5 bases outside the gene matches. The CDR3 DNA reads TGTGCCAGTAGTCTTGACAGGGGTAACAATGAGCAGTTCTTC. Translated, it gives CASSLDRGNNEQFF. The whole variable domain, remainder taken from reference TRBV19 and TRBJ2-1, is DGGITQSPKYLFRKEGQNVTLSCEQNLNHDAMYWYRQDPGQGLRLIYYSQIVNDFQKGDIAEGYSVSREKKESFPLTVTSAQKNPTAFYLCASSLDRGNNEQFFGPGTRLTVL.

V usage is TRBV30 and J usage is TRBJ2-1; D is unresolved. V was pared by 4 bases and J by 8 bases, with 15 bases between. This CDR3 region has 13 residues. Per the germline V gene, CDR1 is GTSNPN and CDR2 is SVGIG (reference sequence). This CDR3 reads CAWNLMNRDEQFF. The CDR3 DNA sequence: TGTGCCTGGAACCTAATGAACCGGGATGAGCAGTTCTTC.

The sample holds a few counts of this clone. This chain uses TRBV19 with TRBJ1-3; D is uncertain. Trimming took off 6 bases at V and 1 base at J, with 10 bases between the two ends. The CDR3 is made up of 14 amino acids. CDR1 and CDR2 from the germline V gene are LNHDA and SQIVND (reference sequence). The CDR3 nucleotides read TGTGCCAGTAGAAAACCGGAGTCTGGAAACACCATATATTTT. It yields the protein CASRKPESGNTIYF.

This clone was recorded once. The chain carries TRBV5-6 and TRBJ1-1; no reliable D call. Between the trimmed V and J ends, which lost 0 bases and 0 bases, there was a span of 9 bases. The CDR3 extends over 15 amino acids. Germline V gene data show CDR1 as SGHDT and CDR2 as YYEEEE. CDR3 nucleotides: TGTGCCAGCAGCTTGGACCCCGGGATGAACACTGAAGCTTTCTTT. This gives the protein CASSLDPGMNTEAFF.

V usage is TRBV9 and J usage is TRBJ2-2; tentatively, D is TRBD1 or TRBD2 (5 bases each). This CDR3 contains 15 residues. Trimming cost V 6 bases and J 4 bases, with 16 bases left between them. Germline V gene sequence: CDR1 SGDLS, CDR2 YYNGEE. The CDR3 spells CASTSVGDSTGELFF. The CDR3 DNA reads TGTGCCAGCACCTCCGTGGGGGATTCCACCGGGGAGCTGTTTTTT.

This chain connects TRBV5-1 to TRBJ2-3, with 7 nucleotides matching TRBD2. Germline CDR1 is SGHRS and CDR2 is YFSETQ. The CDR3 consists of 15 residues. V lost 0 bases to trimming and J lost 1 base; unmatched junction nucleotides: 2. In DNA form, the CDR3 reads TGCGCCAGCAGCTTGGGACTAGCTCGCACAGATACGCAGTATTTT. Translated: CASSLGLARTDTQYF.

The chain uses TRBV11-2 and TRBJ1-2; possible D gene TRBD1, 6 bases. The CDR3 totals 15 residues. The V and J ends lost 3 bases and 0 bases respectively, with 11 bases between them. Germline CDR1 SGHAT, CDR2 FQNNGV. The CDR3 spells CASSFMTGTNYGYTF. DNA for the CDR3: TGTGCCAGCAGCTTTATGACAGGAACTAACTATGGCTACACCTTC.

V is TRBV27 and J is TRBJ2-1; no clear D gene. V was shortened by 6 bases and J by 8 bases, with 11 bases between the two germline ends. The CDR3 contains 12 residues. The germline gives CDR1 MNHEY, CDR2 SMNVEV (reference sequence). The CDR3 spells CASSHTSDEQFF. CDR3 DNA sequence: TGTGCCAGCAGCCACACTTCCGATGAGCAGTTCTTC.

V gene TRBV7-9 combines with J gene TRBJ1-1; D gene uncertain. CDR3 length: 13 amino acids. CDR1 and CDR2 (germline): SEHNR, FQNEAQ (reference sequence). Trimming removed 1 base from V and 2 bases from J, with 5 bases in between. The CDR3 sequence is CASSLGRNTEAFF. The CDR3, as DNA: TGTGCCAGCAGCTTAGGGAGAAACACTGAAGCTTTCTTT.

The chain joins TRBV11-3 to TRBJ2-2; 11 nucleotides line up with TRBD1. Losses at the gene ends were 3 bases for V and 6 bases for J; bases not matched to a gene: 9. Germline values: CDR1 SGHNT, CDR2 YENEEA. The CDR3 spans 17 residues. The CDR3 reads CASSFDWGQGVSGELFF. The DNA of the CDR3 is TGTGCCAGCAGCTTCGACTGGGGACAGGGGGTGTCCGGGGAGCTGTTTTTT.